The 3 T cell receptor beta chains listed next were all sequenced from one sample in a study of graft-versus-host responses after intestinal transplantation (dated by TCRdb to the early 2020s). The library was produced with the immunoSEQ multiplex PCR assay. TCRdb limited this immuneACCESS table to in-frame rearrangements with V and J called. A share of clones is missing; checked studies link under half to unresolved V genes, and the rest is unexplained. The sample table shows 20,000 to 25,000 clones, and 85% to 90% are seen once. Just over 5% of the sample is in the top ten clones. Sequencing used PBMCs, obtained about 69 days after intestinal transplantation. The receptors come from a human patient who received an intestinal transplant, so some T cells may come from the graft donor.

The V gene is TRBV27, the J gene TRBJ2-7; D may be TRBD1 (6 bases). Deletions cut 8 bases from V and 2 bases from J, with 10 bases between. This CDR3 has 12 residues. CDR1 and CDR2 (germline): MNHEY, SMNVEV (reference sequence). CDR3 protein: CASRTGPYEQYF. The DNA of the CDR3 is TGTGCCAGCCGAACAGGGCCCTACGAGCAGTACTTC.

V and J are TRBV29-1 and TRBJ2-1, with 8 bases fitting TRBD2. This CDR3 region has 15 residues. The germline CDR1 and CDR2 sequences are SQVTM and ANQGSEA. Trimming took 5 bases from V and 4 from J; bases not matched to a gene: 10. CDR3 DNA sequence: TGCAGCGTTCAATTGATAGCGGGGACTTACAATGAGCAGTTCTTC. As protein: CSVQLIAGTYNEQFF.

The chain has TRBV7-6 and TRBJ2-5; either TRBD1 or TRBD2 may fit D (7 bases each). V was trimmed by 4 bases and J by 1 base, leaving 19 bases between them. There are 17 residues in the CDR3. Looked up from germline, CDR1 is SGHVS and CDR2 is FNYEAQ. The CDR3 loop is CASSSGGVGGSQETQYF. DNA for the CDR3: TGTGCCAGCAGCTCAGGGGGAGTGGGGGGGTCCCAAGAGACCCAGTACTTC.